This TCR beta chain was sequenced for a study of shared clonotypes between healthy human individuals. Across the study: Donors, aged 18 to 49, were a couple of women and three men.

Data came from immunoSEQ multiplex PCR; TCRdb stores just in-frame clones and leaves some out. In the table there are roughly 520,000 clones, roughly 95% of which are singletons. This clone was detected only once. The clonotype originates from a woman in her thirties in good health. The specimen sequenced was naive CD4+ T cells sorted from blood. Stated subset: CD45RA+ positively selected.

The DNA for the CDR3 is TGTGCCAGCAGCCGCGGACAGGGGGCGCGGCAGCCCCAGCATTTT. Translated, it gives CASSRGQGARQPQHF. The rearrangement uses TRBV2 and TRBJ1-5, with 11 bases that match TRBD1. CDR3 length equals 15 residues. The germline V gene has CDR1 SNHLY and CDR2 FYNNEI. Trimming removed 6 bases from V and 7 bases from J; junction bases left unmatched: 8.